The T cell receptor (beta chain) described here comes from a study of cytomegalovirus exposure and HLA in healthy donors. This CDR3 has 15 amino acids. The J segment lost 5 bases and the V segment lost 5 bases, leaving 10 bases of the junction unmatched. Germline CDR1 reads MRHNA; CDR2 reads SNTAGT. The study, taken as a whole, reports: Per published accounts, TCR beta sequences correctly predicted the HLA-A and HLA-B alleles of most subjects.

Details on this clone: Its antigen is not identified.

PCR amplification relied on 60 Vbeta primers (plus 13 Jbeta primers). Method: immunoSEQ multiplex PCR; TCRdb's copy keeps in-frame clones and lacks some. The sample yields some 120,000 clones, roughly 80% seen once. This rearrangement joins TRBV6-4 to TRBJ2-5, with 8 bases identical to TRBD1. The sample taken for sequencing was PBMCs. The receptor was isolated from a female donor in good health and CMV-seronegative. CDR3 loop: CASSTGTGVGETQYF. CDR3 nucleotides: TGTGCCAGCAGTACCGGGACAGGCGTGGGGGAGACCCAGTACTTC.